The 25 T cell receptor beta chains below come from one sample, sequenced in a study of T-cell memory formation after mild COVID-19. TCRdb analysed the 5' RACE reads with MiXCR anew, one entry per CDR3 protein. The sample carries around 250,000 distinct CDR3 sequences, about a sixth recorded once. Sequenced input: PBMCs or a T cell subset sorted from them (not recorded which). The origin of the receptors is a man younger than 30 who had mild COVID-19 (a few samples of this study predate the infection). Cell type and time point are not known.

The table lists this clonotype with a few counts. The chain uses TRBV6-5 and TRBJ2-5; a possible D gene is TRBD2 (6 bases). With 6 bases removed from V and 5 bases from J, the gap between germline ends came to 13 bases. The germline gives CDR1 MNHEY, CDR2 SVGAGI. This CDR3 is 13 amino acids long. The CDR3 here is CASRGTGVETQYF. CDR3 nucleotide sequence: TGTGCCAGCAGAGGTACGGGGGTGGAGACCCAGTACTTC.

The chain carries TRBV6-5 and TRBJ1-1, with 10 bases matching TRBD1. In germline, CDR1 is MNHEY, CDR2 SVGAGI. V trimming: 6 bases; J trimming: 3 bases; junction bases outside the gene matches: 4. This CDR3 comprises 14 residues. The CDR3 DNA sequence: TGTGCCAGCAGAAAGGACAGGGGGTACACTGAAGCTTTCTTT. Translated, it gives CASRKDRGYTEAFF.

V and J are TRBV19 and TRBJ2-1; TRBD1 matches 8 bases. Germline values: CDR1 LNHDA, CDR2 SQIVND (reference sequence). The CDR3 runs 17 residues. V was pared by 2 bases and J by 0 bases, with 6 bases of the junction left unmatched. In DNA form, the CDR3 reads TGTGCCAGTAGTATAAGGACAGGGTTAAGCTCCTACAATGAGCAGTTCTTC. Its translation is CASSIRTGLSSYNEQFF.

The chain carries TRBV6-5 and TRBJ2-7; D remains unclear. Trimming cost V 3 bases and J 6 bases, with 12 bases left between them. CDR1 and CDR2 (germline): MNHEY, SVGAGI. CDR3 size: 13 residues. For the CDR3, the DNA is TGTGCCAGCAGTTATGGGTCCGTTTTCGAGCAGTACTTC. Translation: CASSYGSVFEQYF.

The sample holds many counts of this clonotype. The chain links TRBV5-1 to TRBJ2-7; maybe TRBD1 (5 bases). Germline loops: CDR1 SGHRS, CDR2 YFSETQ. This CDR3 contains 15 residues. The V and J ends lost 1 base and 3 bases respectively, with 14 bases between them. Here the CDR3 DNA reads TGCGCCAGCAGCTTGTCTGGCAGGGAAAGCTACGAGCAGTACTTC. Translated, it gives CASSLSGRESYEQYF.

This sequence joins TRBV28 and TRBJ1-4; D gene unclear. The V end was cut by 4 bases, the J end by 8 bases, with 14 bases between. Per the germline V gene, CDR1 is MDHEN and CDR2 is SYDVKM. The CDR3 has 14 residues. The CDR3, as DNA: TGTGCCAGCAGTTCGCCCGACAATCCCGAAAAACTGTTTTTT. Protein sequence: CASSSPDNPEKLFF.

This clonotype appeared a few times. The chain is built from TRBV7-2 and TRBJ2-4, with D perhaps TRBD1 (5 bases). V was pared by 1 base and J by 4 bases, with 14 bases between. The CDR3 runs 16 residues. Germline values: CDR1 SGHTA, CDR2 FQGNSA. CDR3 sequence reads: CASSLGRALGKNIQYF. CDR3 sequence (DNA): TGTGCCAGCAGCTTAGGCAGGGCTCTGGGGAAAAACATTCAGTACTTC.

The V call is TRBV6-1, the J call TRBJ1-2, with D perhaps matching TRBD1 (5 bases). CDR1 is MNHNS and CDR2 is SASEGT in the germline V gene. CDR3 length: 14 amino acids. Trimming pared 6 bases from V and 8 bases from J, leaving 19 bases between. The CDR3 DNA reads TGTGCCAGCAGAGGGCCAGGGCTGATGGTCGGCTACACCTTC. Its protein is CASRGPGLMVGYTF.

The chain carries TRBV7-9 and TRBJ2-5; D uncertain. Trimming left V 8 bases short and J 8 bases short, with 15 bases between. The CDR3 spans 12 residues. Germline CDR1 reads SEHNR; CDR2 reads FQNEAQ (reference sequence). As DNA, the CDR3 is TGTGCCAGCCGGCCTTCCGGCGAAACCCAGTACTTC. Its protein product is CASRPSGETQYF.

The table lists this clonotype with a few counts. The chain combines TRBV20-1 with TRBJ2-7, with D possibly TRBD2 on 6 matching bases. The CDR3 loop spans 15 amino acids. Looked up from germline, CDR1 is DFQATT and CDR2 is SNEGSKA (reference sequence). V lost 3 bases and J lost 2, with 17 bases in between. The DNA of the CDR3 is TGCAGTGCTAGGGCGGTCGGGGGAAAAGCCTACGAGCAGTACTTC. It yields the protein CSARAVGGKAYEQYF.

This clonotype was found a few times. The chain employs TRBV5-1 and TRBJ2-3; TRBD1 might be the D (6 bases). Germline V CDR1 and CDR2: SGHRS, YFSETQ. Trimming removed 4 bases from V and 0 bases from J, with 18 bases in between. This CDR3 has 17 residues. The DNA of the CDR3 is TGCGCCAGCAGCCTTCAGCCAGGGGCGGTAAGCACAGATACGCAGTATTTT. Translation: CASSLQPGAVSTDTQYF.

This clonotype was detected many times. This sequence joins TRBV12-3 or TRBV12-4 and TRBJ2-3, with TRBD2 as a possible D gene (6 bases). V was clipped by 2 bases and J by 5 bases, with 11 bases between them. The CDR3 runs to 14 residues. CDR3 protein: CASSLLLAGDTQYF. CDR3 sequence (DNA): TGTGCCAGCAGTTTATTACTAGCTGGAGATACGCAGTATTTT.

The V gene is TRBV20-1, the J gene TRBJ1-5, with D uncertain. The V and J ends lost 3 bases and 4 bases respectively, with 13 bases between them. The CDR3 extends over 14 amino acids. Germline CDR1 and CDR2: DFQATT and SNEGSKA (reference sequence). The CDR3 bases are TGCAGTGCTAGCTCGGTGGTTGGGAATCAGCCCCAGCATTTT. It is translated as CSASSVVGNQPQHF.

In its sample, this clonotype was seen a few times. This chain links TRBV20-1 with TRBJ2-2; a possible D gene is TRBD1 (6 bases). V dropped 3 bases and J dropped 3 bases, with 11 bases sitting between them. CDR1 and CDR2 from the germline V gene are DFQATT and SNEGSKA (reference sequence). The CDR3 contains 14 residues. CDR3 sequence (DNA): TGCAGTGCTAGTGGGGGCCGGTACACCGGGGAGCTGTTTTTT. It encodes CSASGGRYTGELFF.

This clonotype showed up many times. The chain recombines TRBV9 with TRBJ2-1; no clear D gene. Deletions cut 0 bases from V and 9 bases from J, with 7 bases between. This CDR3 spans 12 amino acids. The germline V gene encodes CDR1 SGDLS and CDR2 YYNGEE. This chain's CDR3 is CASSVAGTEQFF. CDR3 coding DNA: TGTGCCAGCAGCGTAGCCGGTACTGAGCAGTTCTTC.

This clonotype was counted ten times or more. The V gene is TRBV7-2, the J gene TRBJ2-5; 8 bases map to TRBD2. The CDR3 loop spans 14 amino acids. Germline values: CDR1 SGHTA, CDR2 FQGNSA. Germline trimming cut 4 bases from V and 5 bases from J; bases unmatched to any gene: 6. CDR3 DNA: TGTGCCAGCAGCTCCACGGGGGGGCTGGAGACCCAGTACTTC. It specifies CASSSTGGLETQYF.

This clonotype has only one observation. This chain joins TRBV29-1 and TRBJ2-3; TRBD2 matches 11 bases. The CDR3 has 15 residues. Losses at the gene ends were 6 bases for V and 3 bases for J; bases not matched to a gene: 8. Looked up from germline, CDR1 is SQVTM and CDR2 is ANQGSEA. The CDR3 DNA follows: TGCAGCGTGACCACTAGCGGGGGAGGAACAGATACGCAGTATTTT. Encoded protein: CSVTTSGGGTDTQYF.

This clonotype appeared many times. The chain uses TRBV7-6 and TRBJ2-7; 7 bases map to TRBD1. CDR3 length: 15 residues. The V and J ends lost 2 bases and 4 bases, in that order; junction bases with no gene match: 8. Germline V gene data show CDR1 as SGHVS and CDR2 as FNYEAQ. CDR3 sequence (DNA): TGTGCCAGCAGCTTAAATGAGGGGGCCGGTTACGAGCAGTACTTC. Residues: CASSLNEGAGYEQYF.

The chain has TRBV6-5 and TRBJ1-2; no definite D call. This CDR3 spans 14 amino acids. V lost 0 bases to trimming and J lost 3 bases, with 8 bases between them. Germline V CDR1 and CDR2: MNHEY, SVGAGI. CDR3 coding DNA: TGTGCCAGCAGTTACTCCGGGGAATACTATGGCTACACCTTC. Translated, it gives CASSYSGEYYGYTF.

The DNA for the CDR3 is TGTGCCAGCAGTTACGGACAGCACTCTGGGGCCAACGTCCTGACTTTC. As protein: CASSYGQHSGANVLTF. The V gene is TRBV6-2 or TRBV6-3, the J gene TRBJ2-6, with D possibly TRBD1 on 6 matching bases. The CDR3 totals 16 residues. Trimming took 2 bases from V and 0 from J, leaving 8 bases between them. Germline loops: CDR1 MNHEY, CDR2 SVGEGT.

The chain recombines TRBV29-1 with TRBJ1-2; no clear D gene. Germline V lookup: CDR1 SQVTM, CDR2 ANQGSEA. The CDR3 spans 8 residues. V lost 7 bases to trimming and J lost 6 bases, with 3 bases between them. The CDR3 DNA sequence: TGCAGCGCGGATGGCTACACCTTC. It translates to CSADGYTF.

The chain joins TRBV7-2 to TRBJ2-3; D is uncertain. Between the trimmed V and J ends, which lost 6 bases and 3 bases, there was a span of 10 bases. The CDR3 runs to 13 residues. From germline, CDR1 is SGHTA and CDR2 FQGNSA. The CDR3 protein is CASRVEPTDTQYF. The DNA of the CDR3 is TGTGCCAGCAGGGTCGAGCCGACAGATACGCAGTATTTT.

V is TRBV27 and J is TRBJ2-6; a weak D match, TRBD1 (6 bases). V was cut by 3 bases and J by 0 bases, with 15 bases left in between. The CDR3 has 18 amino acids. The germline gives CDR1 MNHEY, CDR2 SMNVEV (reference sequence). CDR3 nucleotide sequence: TGTGCCAGCAGTTTGGGGGCAGGGGCCATCTCTGGGGCCAACGTCCTGACTTTC. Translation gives CASSLGAGAISGANVLTF.

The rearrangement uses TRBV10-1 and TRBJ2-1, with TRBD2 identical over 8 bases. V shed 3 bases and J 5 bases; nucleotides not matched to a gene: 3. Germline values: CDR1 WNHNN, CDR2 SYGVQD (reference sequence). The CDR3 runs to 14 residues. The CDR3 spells CASSDTGGNNEQFF. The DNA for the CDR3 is TGCGCCAGCAGTGATACGGGGGGGAACAATGAGCAGTTCTTC.

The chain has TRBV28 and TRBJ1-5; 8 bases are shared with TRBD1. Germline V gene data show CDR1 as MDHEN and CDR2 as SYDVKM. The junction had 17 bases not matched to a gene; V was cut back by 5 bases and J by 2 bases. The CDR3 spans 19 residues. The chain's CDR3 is CASSPIRLTGVMGNQPQHF. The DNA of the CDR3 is TGTGCCAGCAGTCCGATTCGGCTGACAGGGGTCATGGGCAATCAGCCCCAGCATTTT.